One TCR beta chain is described in this entry. Without a recorded count, this clonotype is taken to be large (0.1 to 1%) from its frequency. No antigen is known for it. Sequencing relied on an Illumina HiSeq 2500. Sequencing libraries were built by amplifying the recombined TCRbeta locus with a previously published PCR protocol. As for how the authors treated the data: Any read whose average quality score fell below 30 was discarded, and IMSEQ was used to process the reads that remained. Each clonotype was defined by Vbeta gene, Jbeta gene and CDR3 amino acid sequence. The Morisita-Horn index, computed on the top 100 expanded clones, was used to measure repertoire overlap between populations. Renyi diversity profiles, calculated on the top 100 expanded clones, were used to assess clonal diversity. TCRdb reprocessed the public reads and reports one entry per CDR3 protein sequence, without DNA. These V and J calls originate from TCRdb's pipeline instead of the authors' own analysis. The data table for this sample lists approximately 2,500 distinct CDR3 sequences. Roughly 4% of the sample rests with the top ten.

Based on the germline V gene, the CDR1 and CDR2 sequences are ENHRY and SYGVKD. Measured from the cysteine to the phenylalanine, the CDR3 is 14 residues long. DNA was not recorded. Prior to TCRbeta sequencing, five KLR/GPR56-defined CD4+ populations were enriched by fluorescence-activated cell sorting. TCRbeta repertoires of five CD4+ T-cell subsets defined by KLRB1, KLRG1, GPR56 and KLRF1 expression were sequenced to test a linear memory differentiation pathway. TCR-sequenced cells came from peripheral blood of healthy control individuals, reported as five donors in the TCRbeta analysis figure. Heparinized peripheral blood was collected and all samples were processed within one hour of retrieval. To isolate peripheral blood mononuclear cells, blood was diluted 1:2 in PBS and put through Biocoll density gradient centrifugation at room temperature. Before flow sorting, freshly isolated PBMCs underwent magnetic sorting with anti-CD4 MicroBeads to enrich CD4+ T cells. A BD FACSAria II was used to sort CD4+ T cells, enriched from the PBMCs of healthy donors, according to marker expression. Surface staining used anti-KLRB1 clone 191B8, anti-KLRF1 clone 4A4.D10 and anti-KLRG1 clone REA261 antibodies from Miltenyi Biotec.

The data belong to a study of GPR56 and killer-like receptors on CD4 memory cells (dated by TCRdb to about 2019). Regarding the complete study: The study proposed that progressive acquisition of KLRB1, KLRG1, GPR56 and then KLRF1 marks human CD4+ memory T-cell differentiation and cytokine production potential. The healthy blood donors were described in the study as age-matched to the liver disease patients, whose median age was approximately 68 years.

Beyond this particular receptor, the publication reports: Clonal frequency was low in the marker-negative population and increased progressively along the proposed pathway, with TCRbeta diversity decreasing accordingly. TCR repertoire overlap was especially strong between late populations 4 and 5, and population 3 also partly overlapped. Clones dominating late populations 4 and 5 were also found in early populations 1 and 2, which the authors took as evidence for linear differentiation. Diversity and similarity analyses were restricted to the 100 most expanded clones per population rather than full repertoires.

The sequence links TRBV10-3 to TRBJ2-2. This clonotype was obtained from a human donor in good health. Sample: memory CD4+ T cells from blood. This receptor carries the CDR3 CAIRAVTNTGELFF.